This T cell receptor beta chain was sequenced in a study of cytomegalovirus exposure and HLA in healthy donors (dated by TCRdb to about 2017). With respect to the entire study: A later analysis indicated that the 130 or so validation repertoires were generated on the platform also employed for the approximately 700 repertoires of the first cohort. The study was designed to test whether signatures of past pathogen exposure could be identified by cataloging public T cell receptors. Along with the approximately 620-subject first cohort, a separate validation cohort of over a hundred different subjects was used. To predict cytomegalovirus infection status, the study brought together high-throughput TCR immunosequencing, statistical association of individual TCRs with disease status, and machine learning. The paper's findings and limits, for the study overall: Of the cluster scores, 85% to 95% were above 0 in a later analysis, which found that TCRs clustered in the first cohort also tended to co-occur in the 120 validation repertoires. It was suggested by the authors that the approach could potentially be generalized to other disease states and immunological phenotypes. A total of roughly 160 TCR beta chains were listed by the study as associated with cytomegalovirus. All 120 or so repertoires were used to score co-occurrence in the validation cohort in a later analysis, because that analysis had no HLA typing for the cohort. Most TCR sequences were observed very rarely across donors, whereas some public TCRs were present in many individuals. Cytomegalovirus status was reported to be diagnosed by the classifier with high specificity and sensitivity in both the original and validation cohorts. A few of the identified cytomegalovirus-associated TCR beta chains were confirmed in vitro to be specific for cytomegalovirus antigens.

Libraries were constructed by the immunoSEQ multiplex PCR assay. Turning to the authors' computational methods: A statistical classification framework was built for diagnosing cytomegalovirus status from the catalog of TCR beta chain sequences. The table comes from immuneACCESS by way of TCRdb, which keeps in-frame sequences with V and J called. Part of the clones is missing from these tables; in studies checked, under half for an unresolved V gene and the rest for unknown reasons. V, J and clone size derive from that table, while D and trimming were established from the DNA sequence. This sample is represented by fewer than 400,000 clones; 80% to 90% of them were singletons. In total, the top ten clones hold under 0.85% of the sample. A note on this clone: Its antigen is still unknown. The record has no base qualities; no much larger clone is one base away.

CDR1 SGHTA and CDR2 FQGNSA were looked up in the germline V gene. Here V drops 4 bases and J drops 8 bases, and the junction holds 4 bases not matched to any gene. The CDR3, cysteine through phenylalanine, is 12 amino acids long. This entry keeps only the CDR3 DNA: 36 bases, framed from base 1. The donors belonged to the validation cohort of over a hundred subjects, which was separate from the approximately 700-subject first cohort. Sequenced input: PBMCs. The source is a woman aged 18 to 35 in good health and CMV-seronegative. The V and J segments used are TRBV7-2 and TRBJ1-2; 7 central nucleotides agree with TRBD1. The nucleotides are TGTGCCAGCAGCTCCACAGGGGTAGGCTACACCTTC. The translation is CASSSTGVGYTF.